A single sample is the source of the 16 T cell receptor beta chains below, sequenced in a study of neurological immune-mediated disorders (dated by TCRdb to between 2018 and 2020). Library prep was done by 5' RACE. TCRdb shows the sequencer as Illumina HiSeq 2500. The raw public data were reprocessed by TCRdb itself: fastp quality trimming at Q25, MiXCR clonotype calling, in-frame beta chains only. Identical CDR3 proteins give one entry, which carries the most common genes and DNA. In this sample the table shows 47,000 or so distinct CDR3 sequences, about 9% of which occur a single time. 1.6% of the sample belongs to the ten largest clones. Per the publication, the time point label means: longitudinal time-point 1 (baseline). Specimen: PBMCs. Receptors were obtained from a woman aged 40 to 50 in good health.

This clonotype was picked up many times. The chain uses TRBV5-6 and TRBJ1-1; D is uncertain. The germline V gene encodes CDR1 SGHDT and CDR2 YYEEEE. This CDR3 has 17 residues. The germline V and J ends were trimmed by 2 bases and 1 base, with 18 bases remaining between them. CDR3 bases: TGTGCCAGCAGCTTCCGCGGGAGGCGGGCGGCGAACACTGAAGCTTTCTTT. Translating gives CASSFRGRRAANTEAFF.

This clonotype occurred many times. This may stem from a read error, because a much larger clone lies one nucleotide away. The CDR3 is CASSLMGTDTQYF. CDR3 coding DNA: TGTGCCAGCAGCTTAATGGGGACAGATACGCAGTATTTT. V gene TRBV7-3 combines with J gene TRBJ2-3, with D unresolved. Germline lookup yields CDR1 SGHTA and CDR2 FQGTGA. The CDR3 sequence is 13 residues long. The V end was cut by 1 base, the J end by 3 bases, with 5 bases between.

The sample holds many counts of this clonotype. The V call is TRBV7-3, the J call TRBJ2-1; D might be TRBD2 (7 bases). CDR1 is SGHTA, CDR2 FQGTGA, per germline. V lost 8 bases and J lost 7, with 15 bases in between. This CDR3 spans 13 amino acids. CDR3 bases: TGTGCCAGCGGGAGGGGGGGCTCTAATGAGCAGTTCTTC. Residues: CASGRGGSNEQFF.

Ten or more counts support this clonotype. The chain employs TRBV7-2 and TRBJ2-7; D possibly matches TRBD1 or TRBD2 (9 bases each). This CDR3 region has 20 residues. Germline V gene lookup returns CDR1 SGHTA and CDR2 FQGNSA. The V end was cut by 2 bases, the J end by 1 base, with 27 bases between. In nucleotides, the CDR3 is TGTGCCAGCAGCTTACCCCTCCGGGACAGGGCGACTAGCGGTTCCTACGAGCAGTACTTC. Translated, it gives CASSLPLRDRATSGSYEQYF.

Ten or more counts support this clonotype. This chain uses TRBV5-1 with TRBJ2-7; D remains ambiguous. V gave up 1 base and J gave up 0 bases, with 14 bases separating them. Germline V gene lookup returns CDR1 SGHRS and CDR2 YFSETQ. The CDR3 covers 16 residues. Here the CDR3 reads CASSLTPSGGSYEQYF. CDR3 bases: TGCGCCAGCAGCTTGACCCCTTCCGGTGGCTCCTACGAGCAGTACTTC.

This clonotype was recorded at least ten times. The chain recombines TRBV7-6 with TRBJ2-7; 10 nucleotides match TRBD1. CDR1 and CDR2 (germline): SGHVS, FNYEAQ. The CDR3 contains 16 residues. The ends lost 2 bases at V and 5 bases at J; junction bases unmatched: 9. CDR3 nucleotides: TGTGCCAGCAGCTTACGCCGGACAGGGGGAGGGAACGAGCAGTACTTC. Translation: CASSLRRTGGGNEQYF.

This clonotype was observed many times. The DNA of the CDR3 is TGCGCCAGCCAAGGCGGACTAGCGGGGGCTCAAGAGACCCAGTACTTC. It yields the protein CASQGGLAGAQETQYF. V is TRBV5-1 and J is TRBJ2-5; 13 bases line up with TRBD2. From germline, CDR1 is SGHRS and CDR2 YFSETQ. The V gene end was trimmed by 7 bases and the J gene end by 2 bases; junction bases not matched to a gene: 8. This CDR3 region has 16 residues.

In this sample, this clonotype turned up many times. This chain links TRBV15 with TRBJ1-2; the match to TRBD1 covers 8 bases. This CDR3 is built from 16 residues. Per germline, CDR1 LNHNV and CDR2 YYDKDF (reference sequence). Unmatched junction bases numbered 9, after V lost 4 bases and J lost 2 bases. The CDR3 region has the DNA TGTGCCACCAGCATATCAGGGGGCCGTGAGAACTATGGCTACACCTTC. Its translation: CATSISGGRENYGYTF.

This clonotype was counted many times. The gene calls are TRBV4-2 and TRBJ2-3; 9 nucleotides align to TRBD1. Looked up from germline, CDR1 is LGHNA and CDR2 is YNFKEQ. This CDR3 is 18 amino acids long. V lost 1 base to trimming and J lost 1 base; unmatched junction nucleotides: 9. The CDR3: CASSQARTGDGGTDTQYF. The CDR3 DNA reads as TGTGCCAGCAGCCAAGCTCGGACAGGGGACGGGGGCACAGATACGCAGTATTTT.

The chain links TRBV29-1 to TRBJ2-7; 7 nucleotides agree with TRBD1. Germline values: CDR1 SQVTM, CDR2 ANQGSEA. V dropped 7 bases and J dropped 0; count of bases not matched to a gene: 3. The length of the CDR3 is 12 residues. CDR3 amino acids: CSGTGDSYEQYF. CDR3 bases: TGCAGCGGGACAGGCGACTCCTACGAGCAGTACTTC.

Ten or more counts support this clonotype. The chain couples TRBV20-1 to TRBJ2-5; D unclear. Trimming removed 5 bases at V and 2 bases at J, with 12 bases between. The length of the CDR3 is 13 residues. CDR1 is DFQATT and CDR2 is SNEGSKA in the germline V gene (reference sequence). The CDR3, as DNA: TGCAGTGCTCTTCTGTCCGGGCAAGAGACCCAGTACTTC. Amino acids: CSALLSGQETQYF.

In its sample, this clonotype was seen a few times. One base away lies a much larger clone, so this may be a sequencing read error. The chain couples TRBV15 to TRBJ2-1; D perhaps matches TRBD1 (6 bases). The CDR3 has 12 amino acids. Germline CDR1 is LNHNV and CDR2 is YYDKDF (reference sequence). For the CDR3, the DNA is TGTGTCACCGCGGCAGGGGTCGATGAGCAGTTCTTC. Translated: CVTAAGVDEQFF.

This clonotype was observed many times. The rearrangement uses TRBV4-1 and TRBJ2-3; D is unclear. This CDR3 has 15 residues. V was clipped by 0 bases and J by 2 bases, with 9 bases between them. Germline CDR1 reads MGHRA; CDR2 reads YSYEKL. CDR3 bases: TGCGCCAGCAGCCAAGAGAGCGATTCCACAGATACGCAGTATTTT. This translates into CASSQESDSTDTQYF.

This clonotype was observed many times. The chain combines TRBV27 with TRBJ1-1; possible D gene TRBD1, 5 bases. V lost 6 bases and J lost 4, with 12 bases in between. Germline V gives CDR1 MNHEY, CDR2 SMNVEV (reference sequence). CDR3 size: 13 residues. The DNA of the CDR3 is TGTGCCAGCAGCCGGGACGGGATCACTGAAGCTTTCTTT. It encodes CASSRDGITEAFF.

This clonotype has ten or more counts. V gene TRBV12-3 or TRBV12-4 combines with J gene TRBJ1-2; TRBD1 is a possible D gene (6 bases). Trimming removed 3 bases from V and 2 bases from J, with 10 bases in between. The length of the CDR3 is 14 residues. The CDR3 reads CASSFWGANYGYTF. In nucleotides, the CDR3 is TGTGCCAGCAGTTTCTGGGGGGCCAACTATGGCTACACCTTC.

This clonotype was seen repeatedly, ten times or more. The rearrangement joins TRBV29-1 to TRBJ2-1; D might be TRBD1 or TRBD2, each matching 7 bases. The germline gives CDR1 SQVTM, CDR2 ANQGSEA. This CDR3 comprises 18 residues. V was cut by 1 base and J by 4 bases, with 23 bases left in between. DNA of the CDR3: TGCAGCGTTGAAGGTCAGGGAGGGGGCCAGATCCTTTACAATGAGCAGTTCTTC. It is translated as CSVEGQGGGQILYNEQFF.